This passage covers 23 T cell receptor beta chains from one sample sequenced in a study of blood T cell repertoires in COVID-19. Libraries were prepared by immunoSEQ multiplex PCR; TCRdb keeps only in-frame clonotypes and omits some of them. The profile shows approximately 150,000 clones, roughly nine tenths of them singletons. The sequenced material came from peripheral blood. Receptors were obtained from a young man with COVID-19, enrolled during active disease.

The chain employs TRBV28 and TRBJ2-7; 10 nucleotides match TRBD1. CDR1 and CDR2 (germline): MDHEN, SYDVKM. The length of the CDR3 is 16 residues. The V gene end was trimmed by 2 bases and the J gene end by 4 bases; junction bases not matched to a gene: 8. The CDR3 loop is CASSLNPDRGRYEQYF. The CDR3 DNA is TGTGCCAGCAGTTTAAATCCCGACAGGGGGCGTTACGAGCAGTACTTC.

The chain links TRBV10-3 to TRBJ2-3; D gene uncertain. V gave up 7 bases and J gave up 0 bases, with 14 bases separating them. CDR3 size: 15 residues. Germline CDR1 ENHRY, CDR2 SYGVKD. The DNA for the CDR3 is TGTGCCATCAACCCCAAACAGAAAAGCACAGATACGCAGTATTTT. Translated: CAINPKQKSTDTQYF.

The chain combines TRBV30 with TRBJ2-1; D is perhaps TRBD1 (6 bases). There are 16 residues in the CDR3. The V gene's germline CDR1 is GTSNPN and CDR2 SVGIG (reference sequence). V lost 3 bases to trimming and J lost 6 bases, with 21 bases between them. The CDR3 region is CAWRIPRHRGGNEQFF. DNA of the CDR3: TGTGCCTGGAGGATCCCGAGGCACAGAGGGGGCAATGAGCAGTTCTTC.

The V gene is TRBV9, the J gene TRBJ2-3; 12 nucleotides agree with TRBD2. J gave up 0 bases and V 4 bases, and 15 bases lay outside the gene matches. Germline V gene data show CDR1 as SGDLS and CDR2 as YYNGEE. This CDR3 region has 20 residues. The CDR3 DNA is TGTGCCAGCAGCCCCAGTCTCCTAGCGGGAGGGGTGAAAAGCACAGATACGCAGTATTTT. It codes for CASSPSLLAGGVKSTDTQYF.

V is TRBV18 and J is TRBJ2-7; the match to TRBD1 covers 9 bases. This CDR3 is 14 amino acids long. Per germline, CDR1 KGHSH and CDR2 LQKENI. J lost 5 bases, V lost 5 bases, and 7 bases had no gene match. CDR3 loop: CASSSAGQGDEQYF. CDR3 nucleotides: TGTGCCAGCTCATCTGCGGGACAGGGCGACGAGCAGTACTTC.

The rearrangement uses TRBV29-1 and TRBJ1-4, with TRBD1 matching 10 bases. V shed 2 bases and J 8 bases; nucleotides not matched to a gene: 5. The CDR3 contains 14 residues. CDR1 and CDR2 (germline): SQVTM, ANQGSEA. CDR3 region: CSVERTGGGEKLFF. The CDR3 coding sequence is TGCAGCGTTGAAAGGACAGGGGGAGGCGAAAAACTGTTTTTT.

This chain joins TRBV10-3 and TRBJ2-1; 10 bases line up with TRBD2. The germline V gene encodes CDR1 ENHRY and CDR2 SYGVKD. The CDR3 loop spans 18 amino acids. The J segment lost 6 bases and the V segment lost 4 bases, leaving 15 bases of the junction unmatched. This CDR3 is CAISGGGSGRALSNEQFF. CDR3 coding DNA: TGTGCCATCAGTGGGGGGGGGAGCGGGAGGGCCTTAAGCAATGAGCAGTTCTTC.

The J gene is TRBJ2-7, the V gene TRBV11-2; D possibly corresponds to TRBD1 (6 bases). This CDR3 is 16 amino acids long. Germline V gene sequence: CDR1 SGHAT, CDR2 FQNNGV. V was clipped by 5 bases and J by 4 bases, with 21 bases between them. CDR3 region: CASSPPGWDIWYEQYF. The CDR3 region has the DNA TGTGCCAGCAGCCCGCCGGGTTGGGACATCTGGTACGAGCAGTACTTC.

This chain joins TRBV19 and TRBJ2-3; D possibly corresponds to TRBD1 (5 bases). Germline loops: CDR1 LNHDA, CDR2 SQIVND (reference sequence). The CDR3 is 15 residues long. The V end lost 4 bases, the J end lost 1 base, and 12 bases lay between the germline ends. CDR3 protein: CASSRQGQGTDTQYF. CDR3 DNA: TGTGCCAGTAGTAGGCAGGGCCAAGGCACAGATACGCAGTATTTT.

This clone was counted a few times. The J gene is TRBJ2-2, the V gene TRBV19, with 9 bases that match TRBD2. V lost 2 bases and J lost 0; bases outside the gene matches: 1. The germline gives CDR1 LNHDA, CDR2 SQIVND (reference sequence). The CDR3 contains 16 residues. In DNA form, the CDR3 reads TGTGCCAGTAGTATATCTAGCGGGACGAACACCGGGGAGCTGTTTTTT. Its protein is CASSISSGTNTGELFF. Using reference TRBV19 and TRBJ2-2 for the parts outside the CDR3, the full variable domain is DGGITQSPKYLFRKEGQNVTLSCEQNLNHDAMYWYRQDPGQGLRLIYYSQIVNDFQKGDIAEGYSVSREKKESFPLTVTSAQKNPTAFYLCASSISSGTNTGELFFGEGSRLTVL.

The rearrangement links TRBV28 to TRBJ1-2; D is possibly TRBD1 (6 bases). V lost 4 bases and J lost 0, with 6 bases in between. This CDR3 region has 13 residues. In germline, CDR1 is MDHEN, CDR2 SYDVKM. The CDR3 DNA is TGTGCCAGCAGTTCAGGGGCTAACTATGGCTACACCTTC. The encoded protein is CASSSGANYGYTF.

The chain couples TRBV4-2 to TRBJ2-2; D possibly corresponds to TRBD1 (5 bases). CDR1 is LGHNA and CDR2 is YNFKEQ in the germline V gene. Trimming cost V 0 bases and J 7 bases, with 12 bases left between them. There are 15 residues in the CDR3. The CDR3 reads CASSQDRGTGGELFF. CDR3 coding DNA: TGTGCCAGCAGCCAAGATAGGGGAACCGGCGGGGAGCTGTTTTTT.

The V gene is TRBV4-3, the J gene TRBJ2-1; 11 positions agree with TRBD2. The junction had 6 bases not matched to a gene; V was cut back by 5 bases and J by 9 bases. The V gene's germline CDR1 is LGHNA and CDR2 YSLEER. This CDR3 contains 14 residues. CDR3 DNA sequence: TGCGCCAGCAGCGTAGCGGGAGGGCCTAGTGAGCAGTTCTTC. Encoded protein: CASSVAGGPSEQFF.

In its sample, this clone was seen once. The chain has TRBV6-2 or TRBV6-3 and TRBJ2-1; 11 nucleotides line up with TRBD2. The CDR3 contains 21 residues. Germline values: CDR1 MNHEY, CDR2 SVGEGT. V trimming: 4 bases; J trimming: 4 bases; junction bases outside the gene matches: 21. The CDR3 DNA sequence: TGTGCCAGCAGTTCGACCAGGGCGCCCTCACTAGCGGGAGATCGGTACAATGAGCAGTTCTTC. The encoded protein is CASSSTRAPSLAGDRYNEQFF.

About this clone: The germline gene is not matched at one end of the junction; a read error may be the cause. V is TRBV30 and J is TRBJ1-4, with 7 bases that match TRBD1. Germline assignment: CDR1 GTSNPN and CDR2 SVGIG (reference sequence). There are 16 residues in the CDR3. This chain's CDR3 is CAWSVPRDSHNEKLLF. CDR3 DNA sequence: TGTGCCTGGAGTGTCCCTAGGGACAGTCATAATGAAAAACTGCTTTTT. Variable domain in full (rest from reference TRBV30 and TRBJ1-4): SQTIHQWPATLVQPVGSPLSLECTVEGTSNPNLYWYRQAAGRGLQLLFYSVGIGQISSEVPQNLSASRPQDRQFILSSKKLLLSDSGFYLCAWSVPRDSHNEKLLFGSGTQLSVL.

The chain links TRBV27 to TRBJ2-5; TRBD2 agrees at 7 bases. The CDR3 consists of 14 residues. With 3 bases clipped from V and 5 bases from J, the junction kept 6 bases outside the gene matches. Looked up from germline, CDR1 is MNHEY and CDR2 is SMNVEV (reference sequence). CDR3 amino acids: CASSFVARGETQYF. For the CDR3, the DNA is TGTGCCAGCAGTTTCGTAGCGCGGGGGGAGACCCAGTACTTC.

V usage is TRBV30 and J usage is TRBJ1-6; unclear D gene. V lost 2 bases and J 7 bases, leaving 9 bases between the germline ends. Germline V gene data show CDR1 as GTSNPN and CDR2 as SVGIG (reference sequence). CDR3 size: 13 residues. CDR3 DNA sequence: TGTGCCTGGAGTTCACAGCTAAATTCACCCCTCCACTTT. Translation: CAWSSQLNSPLHF.

The chain couples TRBV19 to TRBJ2-5, with TRBD2 as a possible D gene (6 bases). CDR1 is LNHDA and CDR2 is SQIVND in the germline V gene (reference sequence). With 3 bases removed from V and 2 bases from J, the gap between germline ends came to 19 bases. This CDR3 has 17 residues. The CDR3 DNA follows: TGTGCCAGTAGTATCCCATCTTCGGGGGTCAAGCAAGAGACCCAGTACTTC. Translating it yields CASSIPSSGVKQETQYF.

V is TRBV6-6 and J is TRBJ1-1; D is unclear. The CDR3 consists of 13 residues. From germline, CDR1 is MNHNY and CDR2 SVGAGI (reference sequence). V dropped 0 bases and J dropped 4 bases, with 6 bases sitting between them. This CDR3 is CASSYSSATEAFF. The DNA for the CDR3 is TGTGCCAGCAGTTACTCGAGTGCCACTGAAGCTTTCTTT.

The rearrangement uses TRBV7-2 and TRBJ2-2, with no clear D. Germline CDR1 is SGHTA and CDR2 is FQGNSA. V gave up 1 base and J gave up 5 bases, with 8 bases separating them. The CDR3 sequence is 14 residues long. The CDR3 reads CASSLDRLTGELFF. The CDR3, as DNA: TGTGCCAGCAGCTTAGACAGATTAACCGGGGAGCTGTTTTTT. Full variable domain (missing parts from reference TRBV7-2 and TRBJ2-2): GAGVSQSPSNKVTEKGKDVELRCDPISGHTALYWYRQSLGQGLEFLIYFQGNSAPDKSGLPSDRFSAERTGGSVSTLTIQRTQQEDSAVYLCASSLDRLTGELFFGEGSRLTVL.

The rearrangement joins TRBV28 to TRBJ2-7; 8 bases line up with TRBD2. This CDR3 region has 14 residues. The germline V gene has CDR1 MDHEN and CDR2 SYDVKM. V lost 6 bases to trimming and J lost 1 base; unmatched junction nucleotides: 5. The CDR3 loop reads CASSTIAGSYEQYF. In nucleotides, the CDR3 is TGTGCCAGCAGCACGATAGCGGGGTCCTACGAGCAGTACTTC.

This clone was picked up one time. V gene TRBV7-9 combines with J gene TRBJ2-3; 10 positions match TRBD2. The V gene end was trimmed by 1 base and the J gene end by 3 bases; junction bases not matched to a gene: 7. The germline CDR1 and CDR2 sequences are SEHNR and FQNEAQ (reference sequence). The CDR3 covers 17 residues. The CDR3 sequence: CASSLGGLAGVTDTQYF. The CDR3 bases are TGTGCCAGCAGCTTAGGAGGGCTAGCGGGAGTGACAGATACGCAGTATTTT.

This chain links TRBV7-9 with TRBJ2-3, with 10 bases lining up with TRBD2. The J segment lost 5 bases and the V segment lost 5 bases, leaving 4 bases of the junction unmatched. CDR3 size: 14 residues. Germline CDR1 is SEHNR and CDR2 is FQNEAQ (reference sequence). The CDR3 DNA sequence: TGTGCCAGCAGCATCAGCGGGAGGGTAGATACGCAGTATTTT. This codes for CASSISGRVDTQYF.